This T cell receptor (beta chain) derives from a study of blood T cell repertoires in COVID-19. Study in general: Italy, Spain and the United States were the sources of the convalescent and acute COVID-19 samples. Sample material is recorded as cDNA or gDNA derived from T cells, B-cell-depleted T cells, or PBMCs.

From germline, CDR1 is MDHEN and CDR2 SYDVKM. Trimming cost V 2 bases and J 7 bases, with 9 bases left between them. CDR3 size: 12 residues. Per the original methods: For nucleated cells, counts were estimated from reference gene primer amplification. Measured with immunoSEQ multiplex PCR; TCRdb has only the in-frame clones, and not every one. Clonal size and the V and J genes are those of that table, whereas D and trimming came from the DNA. The data hold over 130,000 clones, with 82% observed a single time. The chain couples TRBV28 to TRBJ2-7, with no clear D. The origin of this receptor is a woman of 80 years or more with acute or convalescent COVID-19. Specimen: peripheral blood. CDR3 in amino acids: CASSLLLKEQYF. The CDR3 coding sequence is TGTGCCAGCAGTTTACTCCTAAAGGAGCAGTACTTC.